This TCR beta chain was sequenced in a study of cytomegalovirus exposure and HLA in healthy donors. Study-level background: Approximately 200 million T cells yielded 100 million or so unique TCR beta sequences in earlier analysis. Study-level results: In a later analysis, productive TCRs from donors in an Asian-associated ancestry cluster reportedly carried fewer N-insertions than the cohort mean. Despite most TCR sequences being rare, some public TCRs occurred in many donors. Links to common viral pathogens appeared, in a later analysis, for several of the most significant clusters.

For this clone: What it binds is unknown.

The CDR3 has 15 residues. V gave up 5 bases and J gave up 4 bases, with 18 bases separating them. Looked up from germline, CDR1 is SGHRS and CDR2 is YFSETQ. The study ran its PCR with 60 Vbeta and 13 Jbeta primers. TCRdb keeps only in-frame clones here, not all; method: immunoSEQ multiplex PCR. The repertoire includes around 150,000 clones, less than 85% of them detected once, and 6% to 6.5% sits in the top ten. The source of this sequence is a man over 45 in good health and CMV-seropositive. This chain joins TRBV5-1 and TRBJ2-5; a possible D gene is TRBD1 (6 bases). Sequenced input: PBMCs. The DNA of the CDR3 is TGCGCCAGCAGGCGTACAGGGTTCGTAGGAGAGACCCAGTACTTC. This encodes CASRRTGFVGETQYF.